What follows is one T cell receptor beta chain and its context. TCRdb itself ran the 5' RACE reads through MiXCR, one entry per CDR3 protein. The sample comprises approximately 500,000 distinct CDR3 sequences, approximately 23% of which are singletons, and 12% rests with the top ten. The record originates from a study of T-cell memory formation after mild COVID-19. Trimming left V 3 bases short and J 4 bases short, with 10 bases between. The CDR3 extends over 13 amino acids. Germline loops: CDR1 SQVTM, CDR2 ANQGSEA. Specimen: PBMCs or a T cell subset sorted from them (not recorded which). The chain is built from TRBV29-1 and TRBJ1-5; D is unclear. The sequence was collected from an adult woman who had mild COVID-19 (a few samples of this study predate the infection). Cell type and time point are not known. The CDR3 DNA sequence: TGCAGCGTTGAGTTACAGCCAAATCAGCCCCAGCATTTT. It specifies CSVELQPNQPQHF.